The 13 T cell receptor beta chains below come from one sample, sequenced in a study of CD8 T cells in Susac syndrome (dated by TCRdb to the late 2010s). The library was made by the immunoSEQ multiplex PCR assay. RNA was extracted using the RNeasy kit, and 0.5 to 1 microgram was reverse transcribed with random hexamers. TCRdb took the public reads, trimmed them with fastp at Q25, ran MiXCR for clone calling and kept in-frame beta chains. Here each entry gathers all rows of one CDR3 protein and keeps the most common genes and DNA. This sample is represented by around 280,000 distinct CDR3 sequences; under 95% of them were singletons. The ten largest make up approximately 0.065% of the sample. The specimen was CD4+ T cells from PBMCs. The receptors were gathered from a human donor with multiple sclerosis.

For the CDR3, the DNA is TGTGCCAGCAGCCCAACTAGCGTATCGAGAGAGACCCAGTACTTC. It yields the protein CASSPTSVSRETQYF. This sequence joins TRBV3-1 and TRBJ2-5; 7 bases align to TRBD2. The J segment lost 4 bases and the V segment lost 4 bases, leaving 9 bases of the junction unmatched. The germline V gene has CDR1 LGHDT and CDR2 YNNKEL (reference sequence). The CDR3 length is 15 residues.

V and J are TRBV30 and TRBJ2-2, with D possibly TRBD2 on 5 matching bases. CDR1 GTSNPN and CDR2 SVGIG come from the germline V gene (reference sequence). The CDR3 consists of 14 residues. With 2 bases removed from V and 4 bases from J, the gap between germline ends came to 11 bases. The CDR3 bases are TGTGCCTGGAGTCGGCTAGCTGTCACCGGGGAGCTGTTTTTT. Translating it yields CAWSRLAVTGELFF.

The chain links TRBV5-6 to TRBJ1-6, with D tentatively TRBD1 (6 bases). The CDR3 loop spans 14 amino acids. V shed 0 bases and J shed 8 bases, with 9 bases lying between them. Germline CDR1 and CDR2: SGHDT and YYEEEE. The CDR3 DNA reads as TGTGCCAGCAGCTTGGGACAGGTGTATTCACCCCTCCACTTT. Protein product: CASSLGQVYSPLHF.

The chain is built from TRBV5-1 and TRBJ2-1, with D perhaps matching TRBD2 (6 bases). The V end was cut by 3 bases, the J end by 0 bases, with 10 bases between. This CDR3 spans 15 amino acids. Germline V gene lookup returns CDR1 SGHRS and CDR2 YFSETQ. The CDR3 sequence is CASSSQLASYNEQFF. In DNA, the CDR3 is TGCGCCAGCAGCTCCCAACTAGCCTCCTACAATGAGCAGTTCTTC. Full variable domain (rest looked up from reference TRBV5-1 and TRBJ2-1): KAGVTQTPRYLIKTRGQQVTLSCSPISGHRSVSWYQQTPGQGLQFLFEYFSETQRNKGNFPGRFSGRQFSNSRSEMNVSTLELGDSALYLCASSSQLASYNEQFFGPGTRLTVL.

The chain combines TRBV20-1 with TRBJ1-2; 7 nucleotides align to TRBD1. The CDR3 length is 12 residues. The germline CDR1 and CDR2 sequences are DFQATT and SNEGSKA (reference sequence). V lost 5 bases to trimming and J lost 2 bases; unmatched junction nucleotides: 2. This CDR3 is CSAGQVNYGYTF. In DNA, the CDR3 is TGCAGTGCTGGACAGGTCAACTATGGCTACACCTTC.

The rearrangement joins TRBV19 to TRBJ2-5, with TRBD2 matching over 7 bases. Trimming removed 4 bases from V and 0 bases from J; junction bases left unmatched: 11. Germline-derived CDR1 and CDR2 are LNHDA and SQIVND (reference sequence). This CDR3 comprises 17 residues. This CDR3 reads CASSTASSGRHQETQYF. CDR3 bases: TGTGCCAGTAGTACCGCTTCTAGCGGACGTCACCAAGAGACCCAGTACTTC.

CDR3 protein: CASSLSHQPQHF. CDR3 DNA: TGTGCCAGCAGCTTGTCCCATCAGCCCCAGCATTTT. This sequence joins TRBV5-6 and TRBJ1-5; D is unresolved. Germline loops: CDR1 SGHDT, CDR2 YYEEEE. The CDR3 loop spans 12 amino acids. V lost 1 base and J lost 5, with 4 bases in between. Full variable domain (outside the CDR3, taken from reference TRBV5-6 and TRBJ1-5): DAGVTQSPTHLIKTRGQQVTLRCSPKSGHDTVSWYQQALGQGPQFIFQYYEEEERQRGNFPDRFSGHQFPNYSSELNVNALLLGDSALYLCASSLSHQPQHFGDGTRLSIL.

A single count supports this clonotype. The chain links TRBV5-1 to TRBJ1-4, with 9 bases fitting TRBD1. CDR1 and CDR2 (germline): SGHRS, YFSETQ. The CDR3 is 15 residues long. V gave up 1 base and J gave up 2 bases; unmatched junction bases: 0. Written as DNA, the CDR3 is TGCGCCAGCAGCTTGACAGGGGGCACTAATGAAAAACTGTTTTTT. It yields the protein CASSLTGGTNEKLFF.

The chain couples TRBV5-1 to TRBJ2-5, with D possibly being TRBD1 (6 bases). Trimming removed 5 bases from V and 4 bases from J, with 15 bases in between. CDR3 length equals 14 residues. Germline CDR1 SGHRS, CDR2 YFSETQ. The CDR3 nucleotides read TGCGCCAGCAGTCCTGACTGGGGGCGAGAGACCCAGTACTTC. As protein: CASSPDWGRETQYF.

The chain recombines TRBV15 with TRBJ1-5, with unresolved D. The CDR3 covers 14 residues. Germline V lookup: CDR1 LNHNV, CDR2 YYDKDF (reference sequence). With 7 bases removed from V and 0 bases from J, the gap between germline ends came to 10 bases. This CDR3 reads CATMSQYSNQPQHF. In nucleotides, the CDR3 is TGTGCCACCATGTCGCAGTATAGCAATCAGCCCCAGCATTTT. Looking up the rest from reference TRBV15 and TRBJ1-5 gives the full variable domain: DAMVIQNPRYQVTQFGKPVTLSCSQTLNHNVMYWYQQKSSQAPKLLFHYYDKDFNNEADTPDNFQSRRPNTSFCFLDIRSPGLGDTAMYLCATMSQYSNQPQHFGDGTRLSIL.

This chain uses TRBV7-2 with TRBJ1-3; no definite D call. CDR1 is SGHTA, CDR2 FQGNSA, per germline. V was pared by 1 base and J by 9 bases, with 28 bases between. CDR3 size: 19 residues. CDR3 bases: TGTGCCAGCAGCTTAGTTACCCTTAGAGGGCCGGCGGCGTGGGGCACCATATATTTT. This codes for CASSLVTLRGPAAWGTIYF.

The chain combines TRBV5-1 with TRBJ2-5, with 11 nucleotides matching TRBD2. Germline CDR1 and CDR2: SGHRS and YFSETQ. The CDR3 spans 14 residues. J was trimmed by 3 bases and V by 6 bases; bases with no gene match: 4. CDR3 loop: CASNPGLAEETQYF. The DNA of the CDR3 is TGCGCCAGCAACCCGGGACTAGCGGAAGAGACCCAGTACTTC.

This chain joins TRBV6-5 and TRBJ2-2; D call uncertain. The CDR3 extends over 17 amino acids. V dropped 0 bases and J dropped 0 bases, with 11 bases sitting between them. The germline V gene has CDR1 MNHEY and CDR2 SVGAGI. CDR3 loop: CASSYSRRRPNTGELFF. Written as DNA, the CDR3 is TGTGCCAGCAGTTACTCGAGGCGGCGTCCGAACACCGGGGAGCTGTTTTTT.